This T cell receptor (beta chain) derives from a study of shared clonotypes between healthy human individuals. Study results and caveats: Non-shared clonotypes displayed generation probabilities falling below those of clonotypes present in all four donors.

Partitioning of CD4+ cells yielded a CD45RA+ naive subset and a CD45RA-negative memory subset. Original analysis: ImmunoSEQ junction-only sequences lacked quality scores, so their filtering differed. The repertoire was sequenced with immunoSEQ multiplex PCR; TCRdb's copy has only in-frame clones and lacks some. From that table come the V and J calls and clone size; the DNA was used to work out D and trimming. The sample has roughly 2,300,000 clones, 92% seen once; the top ten hold about 0.41%. On this clone: Its matching antigen is unknown.

The CDR3 sequence is 13 residues long. Trimming left V 9 bases short and J 2 bases short, with 14 bases between. Looked up from germline, CDR1 is LNHDA and CDR2 is SQIVND (reference sequence). The gene calls are TRBV19 and TRBJ2-7; a possible D gene is TRBD2 (6 bases). The sample consisted of naive CD4+ T cells from PBMCs. Subset: CD45RA+ positively selected. The TCR originated in a man younger than 30 in good health. Some clones in this sample may be carry-over from other donors' samples. The CDR3 loop is CASSQRVPYEQYF. The CDR3 DNA sequence: TGTGCCAGCTCGCAGCGGGTTCCCTACGAGCAGTACTTC.